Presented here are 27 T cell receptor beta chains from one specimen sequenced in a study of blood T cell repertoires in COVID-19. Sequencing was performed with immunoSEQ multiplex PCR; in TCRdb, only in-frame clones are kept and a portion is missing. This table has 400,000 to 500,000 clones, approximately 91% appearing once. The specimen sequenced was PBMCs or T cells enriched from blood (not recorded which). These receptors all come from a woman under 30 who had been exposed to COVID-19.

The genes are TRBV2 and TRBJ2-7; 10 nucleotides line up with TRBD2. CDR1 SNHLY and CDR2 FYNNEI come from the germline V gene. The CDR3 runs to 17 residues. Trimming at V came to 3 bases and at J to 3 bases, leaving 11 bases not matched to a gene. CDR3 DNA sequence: TGTGCCAGCAGTGATCTAGCGGGAGCGTTTATGTACTACGAGCAGTACTTC. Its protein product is CASSDLAGAFMYYEQYF. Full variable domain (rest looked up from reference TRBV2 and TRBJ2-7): EPEVTQTPSHQVTQMGQEVILRCVPISNHLYFYWYRQILGQKVEFLVSFYNNEISEKSEIFDDQFSVERPDGSNFTLKIRSTKLEDSAMYFCASSDLAGAFMYYEQYFGPGTRLTVT.

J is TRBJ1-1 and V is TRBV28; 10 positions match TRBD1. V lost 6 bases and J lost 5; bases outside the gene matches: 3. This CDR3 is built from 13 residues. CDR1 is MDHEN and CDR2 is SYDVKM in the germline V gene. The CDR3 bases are TGTGCCAGCAGAGGGACAGGGGCAACTGAAGCTTTCTTT. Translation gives CASRGTGATEAFF.

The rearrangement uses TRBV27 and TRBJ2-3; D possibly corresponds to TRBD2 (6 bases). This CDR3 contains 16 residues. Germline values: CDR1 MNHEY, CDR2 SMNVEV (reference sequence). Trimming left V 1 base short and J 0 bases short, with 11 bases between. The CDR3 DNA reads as TGTGCCAGCAGTTTATTAGCGGAACCTAGCACAGATACGCAGTATTTT. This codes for CASSLLAEPSTDTQYF.

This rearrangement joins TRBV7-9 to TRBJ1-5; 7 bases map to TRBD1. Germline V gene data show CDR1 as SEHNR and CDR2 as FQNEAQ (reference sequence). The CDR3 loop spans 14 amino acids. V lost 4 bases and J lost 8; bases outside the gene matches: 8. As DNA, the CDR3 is TGTGCCAGCAGCTCAACAGGGGTTCTGGAGCCCCAGCATTTT. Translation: CASSSTGVLEPQHF.

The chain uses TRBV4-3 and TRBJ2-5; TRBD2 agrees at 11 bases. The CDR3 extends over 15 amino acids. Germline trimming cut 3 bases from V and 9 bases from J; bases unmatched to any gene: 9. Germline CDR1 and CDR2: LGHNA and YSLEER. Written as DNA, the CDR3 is TGCGCCAGCAGCCAGGACTTTAGCGGGGGGGAGGCCCAGTACTTC. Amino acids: CASSQDFSGGEAQYF.

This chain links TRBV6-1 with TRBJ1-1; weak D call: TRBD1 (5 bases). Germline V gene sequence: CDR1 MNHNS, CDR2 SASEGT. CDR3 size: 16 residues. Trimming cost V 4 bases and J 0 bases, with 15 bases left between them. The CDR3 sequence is CASSGDSTNMNTEAFF. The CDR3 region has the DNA TGTGCCAGCAGTGGCGACAGTACCAACATGAACACTGAAGCTTTCTTT.

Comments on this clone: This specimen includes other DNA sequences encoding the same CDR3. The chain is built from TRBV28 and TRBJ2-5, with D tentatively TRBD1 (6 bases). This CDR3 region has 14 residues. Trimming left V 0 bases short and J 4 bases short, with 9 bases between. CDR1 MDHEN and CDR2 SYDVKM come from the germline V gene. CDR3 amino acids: CASSLWGAGETQYF. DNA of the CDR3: TGTGCCAGCAGTTTATGGGGGGCCGGAGAGACCCAGTACTTC. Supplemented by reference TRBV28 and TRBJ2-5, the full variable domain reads DVKVTQSSRYLVKRTGEKVFLECVQDMDHENMFWYRQDPGLGLRLIYFSYDVKMKEKGDIPEGYSVSREKKERFSLILESASTNQTSMYLCASSLWGAGETQYFGPGTRLLVL.

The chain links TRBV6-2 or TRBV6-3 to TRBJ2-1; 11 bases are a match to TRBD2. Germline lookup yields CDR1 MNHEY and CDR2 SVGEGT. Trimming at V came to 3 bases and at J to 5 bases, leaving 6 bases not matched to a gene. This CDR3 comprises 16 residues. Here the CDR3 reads CASSYVAGGPDNEQFF. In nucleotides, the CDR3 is TGTGCCAGCAGTTATGTAGCGGGGGGGCCCGACAATGAGCAGTTCTTC.

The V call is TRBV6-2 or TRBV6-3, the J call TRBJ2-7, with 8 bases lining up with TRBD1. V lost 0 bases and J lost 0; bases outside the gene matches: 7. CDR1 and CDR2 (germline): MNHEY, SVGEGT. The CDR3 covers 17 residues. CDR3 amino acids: CASSYSRTGKSSYEQYF. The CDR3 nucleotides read TGTGCCAGCAGTTACTCGCGGACAGGGAAGAGCTCCTACGAGCAGTACTTC.

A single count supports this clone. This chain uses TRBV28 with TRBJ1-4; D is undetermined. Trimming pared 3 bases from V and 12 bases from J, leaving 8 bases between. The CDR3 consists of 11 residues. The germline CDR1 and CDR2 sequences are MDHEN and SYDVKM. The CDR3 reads CASSFEQELFF. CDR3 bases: TGTGCCAGCAGTTTTGAGCAAGAACTGTTTTTT.

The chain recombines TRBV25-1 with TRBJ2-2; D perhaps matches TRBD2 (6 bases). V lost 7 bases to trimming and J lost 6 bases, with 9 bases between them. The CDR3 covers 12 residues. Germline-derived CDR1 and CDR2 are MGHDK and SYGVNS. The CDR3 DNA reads TGTGCCAGCAAATGGGAGGCCGGGGAGCTGTTTTTT. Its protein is CASKWEAGELFF.

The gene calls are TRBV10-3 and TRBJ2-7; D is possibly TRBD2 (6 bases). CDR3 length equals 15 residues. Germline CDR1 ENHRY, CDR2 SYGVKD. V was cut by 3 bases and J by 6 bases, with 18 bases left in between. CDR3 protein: CAISDLGGVSAEQYF. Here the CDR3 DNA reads TGTGCCATCAGTGACCTCGGAGGGGTGAGCGCCGAGCAGTACTTC.

CDR3 DNA sequence: TGCGCCAGCACTAGGACAGGGAGTGACTATGGCTACACCTTC. Its protein is CASTRTGSDYGYTF. The V and J genes are TRBV5-1 and TRBJ1-2, with TRBD1 matching 8 bases. Per germline, CDR1 SGHRS and CDR2 YFSETQ. V was clipped by 6 bases and J by 3 bases; unmatched bases: 7. The CDR3 is 14 residues long.

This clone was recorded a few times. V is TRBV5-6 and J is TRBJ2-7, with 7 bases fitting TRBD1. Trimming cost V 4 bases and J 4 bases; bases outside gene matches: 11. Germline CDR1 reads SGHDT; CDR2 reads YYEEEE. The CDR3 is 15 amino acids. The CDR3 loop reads CASSRQGSSRYEQYF. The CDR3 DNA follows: TGTGCCAGCAGCCGACAGGGCTCCTCCCGGTACGAGCAGTACTTC.

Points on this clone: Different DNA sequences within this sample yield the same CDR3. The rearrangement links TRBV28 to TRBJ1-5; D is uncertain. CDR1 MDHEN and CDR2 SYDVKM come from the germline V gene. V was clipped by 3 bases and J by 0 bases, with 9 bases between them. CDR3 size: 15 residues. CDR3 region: CASSLAVYSNQPQHF. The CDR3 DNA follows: TGTGCCAGCAGTTTGGCAGTGTATAGCAATCAGCCCCAGCATTTT. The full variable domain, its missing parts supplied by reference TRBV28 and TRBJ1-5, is DVKVTQSSRYLVKRTGEKVFLECVQDMDHENMFWYRQDPGLGLRLIYFSYDVKMKEKGDIPEGYSVSREKKERFSLILESASTNQTSMYLCASSLAVYSNQPQHFGDGTRLSIL.

Here the CDR3 reads CASSPSGQAAYEQYF. CDR3 coding DNA: TGTGCCAGCAGCCCATCCGGACAGGCGGCCTACGAGCAGTACTTC. V gene TRBV7-2 combines with J gene TRBJ2-7; TRBD1 matches 7 bases. V was clipped by 5 bases and J by 2 bases; unmatched bases: 9. The CDR3 extends over 15 amino acids. Germline V lookup: CDR1 SGHTA, CDR2 FQGNSA.

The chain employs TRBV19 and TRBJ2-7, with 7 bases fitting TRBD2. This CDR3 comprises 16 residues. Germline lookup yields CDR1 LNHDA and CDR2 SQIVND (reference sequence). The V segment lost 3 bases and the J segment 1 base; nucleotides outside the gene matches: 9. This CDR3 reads CASSMKSGRRSYEQYF. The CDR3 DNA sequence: TGTGCCAGTAGTATGAAGTCCGGGAGGAGGTCCTACGAGCAGTACTTC.

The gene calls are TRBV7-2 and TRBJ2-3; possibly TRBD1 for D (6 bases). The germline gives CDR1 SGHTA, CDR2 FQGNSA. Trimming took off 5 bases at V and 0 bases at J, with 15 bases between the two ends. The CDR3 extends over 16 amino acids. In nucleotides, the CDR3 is TGTGCCAGCAGCATGGGACACAAGATTAGCACAGATACGCAGTATTTT. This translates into CASSMGHKISTDTQYF.

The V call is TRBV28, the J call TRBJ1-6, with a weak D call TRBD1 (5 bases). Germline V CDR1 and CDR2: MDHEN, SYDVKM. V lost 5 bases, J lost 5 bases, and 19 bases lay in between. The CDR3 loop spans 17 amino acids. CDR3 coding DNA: TGTGCCAGCAGTCCCTACTTAAGTCTAGGGGATAATTCACCCCTCCACTTT. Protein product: CASSPYLSLGDNSPLHF. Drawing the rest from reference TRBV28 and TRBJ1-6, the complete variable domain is DVKVTQSSRYLVKRTGEKVFLECVQDMDHENMFWYRQDPGLGLRLIYFSYDVKMKEKGDIPEGYSVSREKKERFSLILESASTNQTSMYLCASSPYLSLGDNSPLHFGNGTRLTVT.

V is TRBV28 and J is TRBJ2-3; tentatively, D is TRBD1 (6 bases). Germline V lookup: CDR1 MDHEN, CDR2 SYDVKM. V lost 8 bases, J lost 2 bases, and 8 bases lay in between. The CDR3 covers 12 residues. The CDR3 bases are TGTGCCAGCCGGACAGTCACAGATACGCAGTATTTT. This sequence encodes CASRTVTDTQYF.

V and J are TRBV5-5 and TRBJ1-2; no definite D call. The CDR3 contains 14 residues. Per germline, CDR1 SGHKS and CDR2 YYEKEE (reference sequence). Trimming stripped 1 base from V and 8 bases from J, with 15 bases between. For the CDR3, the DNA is TGTGCCAGCAGCTTGACTGGTAGGCAACAGGGCTACACCTTC. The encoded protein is CASSLTGRQQGYTF.

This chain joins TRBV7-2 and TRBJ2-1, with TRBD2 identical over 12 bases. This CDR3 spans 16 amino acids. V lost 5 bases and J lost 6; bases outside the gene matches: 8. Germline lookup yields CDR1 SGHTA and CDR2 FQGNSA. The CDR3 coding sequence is TGTGCCAGCAGCGCTATTCTAGCGGGAGGGCGCAATGAGCAGTTCTTC. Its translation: CASSAILAGGRNEQFF.

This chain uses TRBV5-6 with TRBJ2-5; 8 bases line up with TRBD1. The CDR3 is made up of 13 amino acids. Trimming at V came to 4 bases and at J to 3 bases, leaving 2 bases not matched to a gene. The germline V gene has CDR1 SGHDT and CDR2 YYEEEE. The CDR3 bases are TGTGCCAGCAGCCCGGGACAGGAAGAGACCCAGTACTTC. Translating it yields CASSPGQEETQYF.

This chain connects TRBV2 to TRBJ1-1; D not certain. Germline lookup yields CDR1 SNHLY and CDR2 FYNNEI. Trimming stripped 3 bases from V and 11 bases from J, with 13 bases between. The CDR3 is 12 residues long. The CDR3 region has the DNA TGTGCCAGCAGTGATTCTTTCCGGGAGGCTTTCTTT. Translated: CASSDSFREAFF.

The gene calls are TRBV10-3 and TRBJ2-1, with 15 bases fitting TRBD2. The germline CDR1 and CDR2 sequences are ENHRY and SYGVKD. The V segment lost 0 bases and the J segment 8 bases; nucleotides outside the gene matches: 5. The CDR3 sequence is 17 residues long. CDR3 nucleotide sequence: TGTGCCATCAGTGAGTCTACATGGACTAGCGGGGGGGATGAGCAGTTCTTC. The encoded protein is CAISESTWTSGGDEQFF.

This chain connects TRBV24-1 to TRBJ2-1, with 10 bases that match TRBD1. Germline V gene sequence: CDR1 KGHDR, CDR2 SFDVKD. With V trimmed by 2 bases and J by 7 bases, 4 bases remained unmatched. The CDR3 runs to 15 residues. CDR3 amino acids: CATSDSGTGVNEQFF. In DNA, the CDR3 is TGTGCCACCAGTGATTCCGGGACAGGGGTGAATGAGCAGTTCTTC.

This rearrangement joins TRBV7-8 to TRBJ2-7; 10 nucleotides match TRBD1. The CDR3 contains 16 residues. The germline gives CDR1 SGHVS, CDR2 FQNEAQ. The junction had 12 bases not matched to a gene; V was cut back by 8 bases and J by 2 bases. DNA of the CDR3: TGTGCCAGCTCACTGGGGGGACAGGGGAGCCCCTACGAGCAGTACTTC. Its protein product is CASSLGGQGSPYEQYF.